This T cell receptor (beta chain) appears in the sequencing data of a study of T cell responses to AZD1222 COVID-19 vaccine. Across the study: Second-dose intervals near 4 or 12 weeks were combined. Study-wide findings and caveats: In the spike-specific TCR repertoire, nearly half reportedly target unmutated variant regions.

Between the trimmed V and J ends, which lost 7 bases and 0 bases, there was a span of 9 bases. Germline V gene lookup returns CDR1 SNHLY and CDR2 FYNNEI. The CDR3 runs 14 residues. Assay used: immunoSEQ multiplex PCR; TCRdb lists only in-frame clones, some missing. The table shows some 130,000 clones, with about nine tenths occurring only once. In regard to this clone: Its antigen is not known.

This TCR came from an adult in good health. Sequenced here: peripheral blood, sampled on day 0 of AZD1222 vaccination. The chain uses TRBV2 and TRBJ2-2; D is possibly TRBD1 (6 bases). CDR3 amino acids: CASTGQSNTGELFF. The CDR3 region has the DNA TGTGCCAGCACTGGACAGTCGAACACCGGGGAGCTGTTTTTT. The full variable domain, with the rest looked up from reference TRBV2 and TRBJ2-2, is EPEVTQTPSHQVTQMGQEVILRCVPISNHLYFYWYRQILGQKVEFLVSFYNNEISEKSEIFDDQFSVERPDGSNFTLKIRSTKLEDSAMYFCASTGQSNTGELFFGEGSRLTVL.